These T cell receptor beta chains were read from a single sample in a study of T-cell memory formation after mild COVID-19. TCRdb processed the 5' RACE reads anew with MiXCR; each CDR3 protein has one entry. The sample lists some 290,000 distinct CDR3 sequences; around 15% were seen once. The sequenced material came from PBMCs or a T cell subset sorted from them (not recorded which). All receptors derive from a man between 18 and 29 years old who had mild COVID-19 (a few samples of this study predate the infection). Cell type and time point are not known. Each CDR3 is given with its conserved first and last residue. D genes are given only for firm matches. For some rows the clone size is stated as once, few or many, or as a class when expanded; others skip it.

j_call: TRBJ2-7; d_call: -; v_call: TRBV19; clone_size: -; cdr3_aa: CASSSWDHYEQYF; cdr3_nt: TGTGCCAGTAGTTCCTGGGACCACTACGAGCAGTACTTC
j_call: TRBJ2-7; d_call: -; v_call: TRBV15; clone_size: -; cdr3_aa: CATSRDRGGDQYF; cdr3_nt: TGTGCCACCAGCAGAGATAGGGGGGGGGACCAGTACTTC
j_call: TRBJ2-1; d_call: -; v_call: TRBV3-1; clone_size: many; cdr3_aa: CASSQASGNEQFF; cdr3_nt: TGTGCCAGCAGCCAAGCAAGCGGCAATGAGCAGTTCTTC
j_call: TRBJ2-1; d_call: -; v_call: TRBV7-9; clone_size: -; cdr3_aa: CASSPSLTYNEQFF; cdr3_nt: TGTGCCAGCAGCCCCTCGCTTACTTACAATGAGCAGTTCTTC
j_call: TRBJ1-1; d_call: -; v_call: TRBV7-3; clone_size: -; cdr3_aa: CASAYVGQPGAEAFF; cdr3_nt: TGTGCCAGCGCCTATGTAGGGCAGCCCGGGGCTGAAGCTTTCTTT
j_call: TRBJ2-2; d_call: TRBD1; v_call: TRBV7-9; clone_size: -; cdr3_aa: CASSFRRDRDGTGELFF; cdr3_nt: TGTGCCAGCAGCTTCCGACGGGACAGGGACGGGACCGGGGAGCTGTTTTTT
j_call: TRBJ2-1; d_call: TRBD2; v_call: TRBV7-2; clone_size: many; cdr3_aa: CASSPRLTSGGNNEQFF; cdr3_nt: TGTGCCAGCAGCCCCAGGCTCACTAGCGGGGGGAACAATGAGCAGTTCTTC
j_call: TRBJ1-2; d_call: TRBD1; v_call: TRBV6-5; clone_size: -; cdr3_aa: CASSTPTGGNYGYTF; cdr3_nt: TGTGCCAGCAGTACTCCGACAGGGGGGAACTATGGCTACACCTTC
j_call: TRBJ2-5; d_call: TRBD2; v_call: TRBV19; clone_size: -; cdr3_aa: CASSITLAGRGETQYF; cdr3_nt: TGTGCCAGTAGTATCACCCTAGCGGGGCGAGGAGAGACCCAGTACTTC
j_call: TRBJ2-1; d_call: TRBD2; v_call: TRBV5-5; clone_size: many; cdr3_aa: CASSATGTSGRIAYNEQFF; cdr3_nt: TGTGCCAGCAGCGCGACAGGGACTAGCGGGCGAATCGCCTACAATGAGCAGTTCTTC
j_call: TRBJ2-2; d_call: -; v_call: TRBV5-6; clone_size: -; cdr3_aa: CASSLNRNTGELFF; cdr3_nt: TGTGCCAGCAGCTTGAATCGGAACACCGGGGAGCTGTTTTTT
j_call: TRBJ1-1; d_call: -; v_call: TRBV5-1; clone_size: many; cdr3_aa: CASSLSLAENTEAFF; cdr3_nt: TGCGCCAGCAGCTTGTCCTTGGCAGAGAACACTGAAGCTTTCTTT
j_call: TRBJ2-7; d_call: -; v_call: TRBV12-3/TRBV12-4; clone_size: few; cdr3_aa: CASSIQGEAYEQYF; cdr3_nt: TGTGCCAGCAGTATCCAGGGGGAGGCCTACGAGCAGTACTTC
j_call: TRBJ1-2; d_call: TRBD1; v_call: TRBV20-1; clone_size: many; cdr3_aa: CSARGGGQGLGGYTF; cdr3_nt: TGCAGTGCTAGAGGGGGGGGACAGGGTTTGGGTGGCTACACCTTC
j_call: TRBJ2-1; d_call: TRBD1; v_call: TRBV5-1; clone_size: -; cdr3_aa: CASSPGQDNEQFF; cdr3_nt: TGCGCCAGCAGCCCCGGACAGGACAATGAGCAGTTCTTC
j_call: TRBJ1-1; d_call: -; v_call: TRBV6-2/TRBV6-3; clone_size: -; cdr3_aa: CASRSGPPTEAFF; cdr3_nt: TGTGCCAGCAGGTCCGGGCCCCCCACTGAAGCTTTCTTT
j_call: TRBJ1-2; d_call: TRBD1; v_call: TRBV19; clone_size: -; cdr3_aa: CASGQANYTF; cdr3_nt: TGTGCCAGTGGACAGGCCAACTACACCTTC
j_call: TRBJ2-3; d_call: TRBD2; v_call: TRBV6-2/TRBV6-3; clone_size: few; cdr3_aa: CASTSLAGMSDTQYF; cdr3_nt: TGTGCCAGCACTTCACTAGCGGGGATGTCAGATACGCAGTATTTT
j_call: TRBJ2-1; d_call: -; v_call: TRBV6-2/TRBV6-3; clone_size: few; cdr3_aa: CASRLQGLSYNEQFF; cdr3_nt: TGTGCCAGCAGGCTACAGGGCCTCTCCTACAATGAGCAGTTCTTC
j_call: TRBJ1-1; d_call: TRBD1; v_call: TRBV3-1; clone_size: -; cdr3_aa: CASSKGANTEAFF; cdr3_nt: TGTGCCAGCAGTAAGGGGGCTAACACTGAAGCTTTCTTT
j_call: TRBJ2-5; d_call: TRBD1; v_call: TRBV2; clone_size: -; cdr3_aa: CASSRQGIQETQYF; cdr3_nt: TGTGCCAGCAGCCGACAGGGGATACAAGAGACCCAGTACTTC
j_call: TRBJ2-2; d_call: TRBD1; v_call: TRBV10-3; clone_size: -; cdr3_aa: CAISGHDRAALGTGELFF; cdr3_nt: TGTGCCATCAGTGGCCATGACAGGGCCGCTTTGGGTACCGGGGAGCTGTTTTTT
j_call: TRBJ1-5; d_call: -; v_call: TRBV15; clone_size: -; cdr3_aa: CATSRDPWAQPQHF; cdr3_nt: TGTGCCACCAGCAGAGATCCTTGGGCTCAGCCCCAGCATTTT
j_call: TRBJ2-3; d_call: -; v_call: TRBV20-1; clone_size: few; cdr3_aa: CSAATSSDTQYF; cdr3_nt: TGCAGTGCCGCAACTAGCAGCGATACGCAGTATTTT
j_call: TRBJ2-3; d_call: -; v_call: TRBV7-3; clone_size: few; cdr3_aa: CASSPLRTTDTQYF; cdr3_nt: TGTGCCAGCAGCCCCCTCCGGACCACAGATACGCAGTATTTT
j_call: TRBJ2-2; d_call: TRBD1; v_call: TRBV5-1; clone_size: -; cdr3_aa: CASTYGQGTGELFF; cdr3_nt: TGCGCCAGCACCTATGGACAGGGGACCGGGGAGCTGTTTTTT